This is a list of T cell receptor beta chains from one sample in a study of shared clonotypes between healthy human individuals. Measured with immunoSEQ multiplex PCR; TCRdb has only the in-frame clones, and not every one. The sample lists a few million clones; more than 80% were seen once. Sequencing was done on a sample of naive CD4+ T cells sorted from blood. These receptors came from a young man in good health. Both conserved end residues are part of each CDR3. The D gene is left open where the match is weak. Some rows have no size entry. The others give once, few or many, or a class for an expanded clone.

j_call d_call v_call clone_size cdr3_aa cdr3_nt
TRBJ1-6 - TRBV13 few CASSTGTLNSPLHF TGTGCCAGCAGTACCGGGACACTTAATTCACCCCTCCACTTT
TRBJ2-1 - TRBV6-6 - CASSQGTPPGQFF TGTGCCAGCAGCCAGGGGACTCCCCCTGGGCAGTTCTTC
TRBJ1-5 TRBD1 TRBV27 - CASNYRGNQPQHF TGTGCCAGCAATTACAGGGGGAATCAGCCCCAGCATTTT
TRBJ2-2 TRBD2 TRBV7-2 once CASSPRFRAGGAGELFF TGTGCCAGCAGCCCCCGATTTCGAGCGGGGGGGGCCGGGGAGCTGTTTTTT
TRBJ2-7 - TRBV7-2 - CASSVQVGEQYF TGTGCCAGCAGCGTACAGGTGGGGGAGCAGTACTTC
TRBJ2-3 TRBD2 TRBV7-2 - CASSSGLAGGLGQYF TGTGCCAGCAGCTCGGGACTAGCGGGGGGCCTGGGGCAGTATTTT
TRBJ2-3 - TRBV5-1 - CASSPRGGDTQYF TGCGCCAGCAGCCCCAGAGGGGGAGATACGCAGTATTTT
TRBJ2-7 TRBD2 TRBV6-1 - CASNRGEKWNEQYF TGTGCCAGCAACCGGGGGGAGAAGTGGAACGAGCAGTACTTC
TRBJ2-5 TRBD1 TRBV4-1 once CASSQGQNQETQYF TGCGCCAGCAGCCAGGGACAGAACCAAGAGACCCAGTACTTC
TRBJ1-4 - TRBV28 - CASSLTGGGEKLFF TGTGCCAGCAGTTTGACGGGGGGCGGTGAAAAACTGTTTTTT
TRBJ2-3 TRBD2 TRBV11-3 - CASSAGGAPQTDTQYF TGTGCCAGCAGCGCGGGGGGCGCCCCTCAGACAGATACGCAGTATTTT
TRBJ1-2 - TRBV30 - CAWSATGSYGYTF TGTGCCTGGAGCGCAACAGGGTCCTATGGCTACACCTTC
TRBJ1-6 TRBD1 TRBV7-2 - CASSPRTGDSPLHF TGTGCCAGCAGCCCGCGGACAGGGGATTCACCCCTCCACTTT
TRBJ1-1 TRBD1 TRBV7-6 - CASSFRWTGPTFNTEAFF TGTGCCAGCAGCTTTCGGTGGACAGGCCCGACTTTTAACACTGAAGCTTTCTTT
TRBJ2-1 - TRBV9 - CASSVRVASPPSEQFF TGTGCCAGCAGCGTAAGGGTGGCTTCTCCCCCATCTGAGCAGTTCTTC
TRBJ2-3 - TRBV10-3 - CAISVFETDTQYF TGTGCCATCAGTGTGTTCGAAACAGATACGCAGTATTTT
TRBJ1-2 TRBD1 TRBV25-1 - CASSDPGGYGYTF TGTGCCAGCAGTGATCCAGGGGGCTATGGCTACACCTTC
TRBJ1-4 - TRBV19 - CASSSPSEATNEKLFF TGTGCCAGTAGTTCCCCATCAGAGGCAACTAATGAAAAACTGTTTTTT
TRBJ2-3 TRBD1 TRBV19 - CASTPPDRVDTQYF TGTGCCAGTACCCCACCTGACAGGGTTGATACGCAGTATTTT
TRBJ2-2 - TRBV6-1 - CASSPFGGGELFF TGTGCCAGCAGTCCCTTCGGGGGCGGGGAGCTGTTTTTT
TRBJ1-5 - TRBV7-2 once CASSLEVLANQPQHF TGTGCCAGCAGCCTCGAGGTCCTAGCCAATCAGCCCCAGCATTTT
TRBJ2-7 - TRBV28 - CASSWEGPVEQYF TGTGCCAGCAGTTGGGAAGGGCCGGTCGAGCAGTACTTC